This T cell receptor (beta chain) was retrieved from a study of blood T cells in healthy people across ages (dated by TCRdb to 2015 to 2017). Regarding the complete study: In model experiments, template switching captured about one uniquely barcoded TCR beta cDNA molecule for every two T cells. To avoid experimental bias, donors of different ages were randomly spread across the sequencing lanes. The donors were divided into four age groups: young (average approximately 17 years), middle-aged (roughly 40), aged (about 61) and long-lived (nearly 85). To track age-related changes in TCR beta repertoire diversity, the study relied on deep sequencing normalized with unique cDNA molecular identifiers. For two donors (one aged 18 to 29 and one aged 80 or older), the study analyzed two additional independent replicas of 1 million unique cDNA reads from the same blood draw. Broader findings and caveats from the paper: Observed TCR beta diversity per million T cells fell roughly linearly with age, and a significant reduction was already apparent by age around 40. Since profiling was done on bulk unsorted PBMCs, naive and antigen-experienced compartments could not be conclusively compared. The CMV infection status of donors was not known, potentially confounding age-related changes in expanded clonotypes. Compared with the aged group, the long-lived group had more naive CD4+ T cells, fewer expanded clones and increased TCR diversity, suggesting age selection. Estimates of total diversity from one million sequenced T cells were regarded as lower bounds and underestimates. A strong correlation was found between observed TCR beta diversity and the percentage of naive T cells measured by flow cytometry.

This clonotype was detected ten times or more. Its antigen is not yet known. Base-call qualities are not available, and no considerably larger clone is one nucleotide away. The donors were roughly 39 Caucasian individuals from Russia, aged about 6 to 100 years, who were systemically healthy. About 10 milliliters of peripheral blood were drawn from each donor into EDTA-treated Vacutainer tubes. Ficoll-Paque density-gradient centrifugation was used to isolate PBMCs, with at least 6.5 million per sample. Trizol reagent was used to extract total RNA from the PBMCs, yielding at least 6 micrograms per sample. The percentages of naive CD45RAhigh/CD27high T cells were determined by flow cytometry on a PBMC aliquot from every donor. For this chain, trimming is 4 bases at the V end and 7 bases at the J end, and the number of junction bases without a gene match is 11. According to the germline V gene, CDR1 reads SGHVS and CDR2 reads FQNEAQ. There are 16 amino acids in the CDR3, from cysteine to phenylalanine inclusive. The kept DNA is CDR3 alone, 48 bases in frame from the first base.

Library creation used 5' RACE. Data came from an Illumina HiSeq 2500. A second PCR of about 6 to 11 cycles was run with a J-beta primer mix and a sample-barcoded 5' primer. A unique molecular identifier was introduced onto each TCR beta cDNA molecule by a template-switch 5' adaptor carrying 12 random nucleotides. Each sample yielded at least 2.5 million CDR3-containing paired-end reads. First-strand cDNA was synthesized from all RNA with the Mint cDNA synthesis kit, primed by a TRBC-specific oligonucleotide. All cDNA was treated with uracil-DNA glycosylase and then went through a first 18-cycle PCR with the universal primers M1SS and BC2_uni_R. In the original analysis: Each sample was normalized by randomly selecting 1 million high-quality reads, each carrying a distinct molecular identifier. Instead of being binned into consensus sequences, reads that shared molecular identifiers were thrown out. MiTCR, run with a Q25 quality threshold and the strictest error-elimination algorithm, handled CDR3 identification, clonotype clustering and error correction. Lower-bound total TCR beta diversity was estimated with a nonparametric unseen species model using Euler transformation. The raw public data were reprocessed by TCRdb itself: fastp quality trimming at Q25, MiXCR clonotype calling, in-frame beta chains only. Records with the same CDR3 protein are collapsed into one entry carrying the most frequent genes and DNA. These V and J calls derive from TCRdb rather than the authors' analysis. This sample holds around 900,000 distinct CDR3 sequences; around 26% were observed only once. Jointly, the top ten make up 17% of the sample.

This receptor was obtained from a woman older than 75 in good health. Source material: blood. The sequence links TRBV7-8 to TRBJ2-1; TRBD2 fits 9 bases in the junction. The DNA is TGTGCCAGCAGCTCTCCCCGGGGCGGGGGGGTTAATGAGCAGTTCTTC. The translation is CASSSPRGGGVNEQFF.